These 26 T cell receptor beta chains were all obtained from the same sample, sequenced in a study of blood T cell repertoires in COVID-19. Profiling relied on immunoSEQ multiplex PCR, and the TCRdb table lists in-frame clones only, not all of them. The sample contains some 330,000 clones, about 90% of which appear only once. The sample comprised PBMCs or T cells enriched from blood (not recorded which). These receptors all stem from a man in his forties in a cohort exposed to, infected with or recovered from COVID-19 (not recorded which).

CDR3 DNA sequence: TGTGCCAGCAGCCTAAGCGGGATACTAAGCTACGAGCAGTACTTC. It is translated as CASSLSGILSYEQYF. The chain combines TRBV6-5 with TRBJ2-7; 7 bases map to TRBD2. This CDR3 comprises 15 residues. The ends lost 6 bases at V and 3 bases at J; junction bases unmatched: 11. CDR1 is MNHEY, CDR2 SVGAGI, per germline.

The chain recombines TRBV5-1 with TRBJ2-1; the match to TRBD1 covers 7 bases. The CDR3 extends over 15 amino acids. Germline CDR1 SGHRS, CDR2 YFSETQ. Trimming took 0 bases from V and 3 from J; bases not matched to a gene: 3. The chain's CDR3 is CASSLDRDSYNEQFF. CDR3 coding DNA: TGCGCCAGCAGCTTGGATCGGGACAGCTACAATGAGCAGTTCTTC.

This clone was counted between two and nine times. This chain links TRBV7-9 with TRBJ1-2; no definite D call. V gave up 1 base and J gave up 8 bases, with 17 bases separating them. Germline CDR1 and CDR2: SEHNR and FQNEAQ (reference sequence). The CDR3 covers 15 residues. CDR3 sequence (DNA): TGTGCCAGCAGCTTAGAGGTAGCTTACCGGCTAGGCTACACCTTC. Amino acids: CASSLEVAYRLGYTF.

This clone was found a few times. The chain couples TRBV30 to TRBJ1-1, with unresolved D. Germline V gives CDR1 GTSNPN, CDR2 SVGIG (reference sequence). V gave up 0 bases and J gave up 8 bases, with 10 bases separating them. The CDR3 loop spans 12 amino acids. CDR3 nucleotides: TGTGCCTGGAGTGTACTCGCGGGGGAAGCTTTCTTT. Its translation is CAWSVLAGEAFF.

The chain combines TRBV18 with TRBJ2-7, with 10 bases fitting TRBD2. Germline V gene data show CDR1 as KGHSH and CDR2 as LQKENI. This CDR3 comprises 15 residues. With V trimmed by 2 bases and J by 3 bases, 4 bases remained unmatched. CDR3 coding DNA: TGTGCCAGCTCACCAATGGGACTAGCGAACTACGAGCAGTACTTC. Translating gives CASSPMGLANYEQYF. Looking up the rest from reference TRBV18 and TRBJ2-7 gives the full variable domain: NAGVMQNPRHLVRRRGQEARLRCSPMKGHSHVYWYRQLPEEGLKFMVYLQKENIIDESGMPKERFSAEFPKEGPSILRIQQVVRGDSAAYFCASSPMGLANYEQYFGPGTRLTVT.

The rearrangement uses TRBV10-1 and TRBJ2-1; 12 bases line up with TRBD2. CDR1 is WNHNN, CDR2 SYGVQD, per germline (reference sequence). The CDR3 extends over 16 amino acids. With 3 bases clipped from V and 10 bases from J, the junction kept 10 bases outside the gene matches. The CDR3 DNA sequence: TGCGCCAGCAGTGATTCCATGAGACTAGCGGGAGCGGAGCAGTTCTTC. Protein: CASSDSMRLAGAEQFF.

This sequence joins TRBV6-5 and TRBJ2-3; possible D gene TRBD2, 6 bases. Germline lookup yields CDR1 MNHEY and CDR2 SVGAGI. CDR3 length: 12 amino acids. CDR3 sequence: CASRDSTDTQYF. CDR3 DNA sequence: TGTGCTTCCCGGGACTCAACAGATACGCAGTATTTT.

In its sample, this clone was seen a few times. The chain links TRBV25-1 to TRBJ2-2, with TRBD1 matching 8 bases. CDR1 is MGHDK, CDR2 SYGVNS, per germline. This CDR3 is 16 amino acids long. Germline trimming cut 6 bases from V and 0 bases from J; bases unmatched to any gene: 6. CDR3 coding DNA: TGTGCCAGCAGCTCCATGACAGGGGCGAACACCGGGGAGCTGTTTTTT. This gives the protein CASSSMTGANTGELFF.

This clone was counted only a few times. The chain uses TRBV27 and TRBJ2-1; 10 nucleotides align to TRBD2. CDR1 MNHEY and CDR2 SMNVEV come from the germline V gene (reference sequence). With V trimmed by 0 bases and J by 10 bases, 9 bases remained unmatched. This CDR3 is built from 16 residues. The CDR3, as DNA: TGTGCCAGCAGTTTATCAGGTCTAGCGGGAGTGGGGGAGCAGTTCTTC. This translates into CASSLSGLAGVGEQFF.

V gene TRBV18 combines with J gene TRBJ1-5, with D possibly TRBD1 on 5 matching bases. The CDR3 covers 13 residues. V lost 5 bases to trimming and J lost 2 bases, with 7 bases between them. Germline V gene lookup returns CDR1 KGHSH and CDR2 LQKENI. The CDR3 DNA is TGTGCCAGCTCATTACAGGGCAATCAGCCCCAGCATTTT. The encoded protein is CASSLQGNQPQHF.

The gene calls are TRBV19 and TRBJ1-5; 7 nucleotides agree with TRBD1. The V gene end was trimmed by 3 bases and the J gene end by 4 bases; junction bases not matched to a gene: 0. The germline V gene has CDR1 LNHDA and CDR2 SQIVND (reference sequence). CDR3 length: 13 amino acids. Here the CDR3 reads CASSMGQNQPQHF. The CDR3 DNA reads as TGTGCCAGTAGTATGGGACAGAATCAGCCCCAGCATTTT.

The V and J genes are TRBV3-1 (or the pseudogene TRBV3-2) and TRBJ1-1; TRBD1 is a possible D gene (5 bases). The germline CDR1 and CDR2 sequences are LGHDT and YNNKEL (reference sequence). The CDR3 is 15 amino acids. Trimming left V 4 bases short and J 4 bases short, with 16 bases between. The CDR3 here is CASSPRGRGSTEAFF. Written as DNA, the CDR3 is TGTGCCAGCAGCCCCCGGGGGAGGGGATCCACTGAAGCTTTCTTT.

The count of this clone is one. This rearrangement joins TRBV25-1 to TRBJ2-7; 12 positions match TRBD2. With V trimmed by 3 bases and J by 4 bases, 7 bases remained unmatched. The CDR3 contains 16 residues. Germline CDR1 MGHDK, CDR2 SYGVNS. The CDR3 region is CASSDPGLAGSYEQYF. For the CDR3, the DNA is TGTGCCAGCAGTGACCCCGGACTAGCGGGGTCATACGAGCAGTACTTC.

The rearrangement joins TRBV5-1 to TRBJ2-7, with TRBD1 matching over 9 bases. The germline V gene has CDR1 SGHRS and CDR2 YFSETQ. V dropped 3 bases and J dropped 7; count of bases not matched to a gene: 8. CDR3 length: 14 amino acids. The CDR3 region is CASSSGQGTREQYF. As DNA, the CDR3 is TGCGCCAGCAGCTCAGGACAGGGGACGCGGGAGCAGTACTTC.

J is TRBJ2-7 and V is TRBV18, with 9 positions matching TRBD2. The junction had 6 bases not matched to a gene; V was cut back by 3 bases and J by 3 bases. The CDR3 is 15 residues long. Germline CDR1 reads KGHSH; CDR2 reads LQKENI. CDR3 sequence reads: CASSPPAGGYYEQYF. The CDR3 DNA sequence: TGTGCCAGCTCACCTCCAGCGGGAGGTTACTACGAGCAGTACTTC.

The rearrangement joins TRBV29-1 to TRBJ2-7, with D perhaps TRBD1 (5 bases). The germline V and J ends were trimmed by 4 bases and 0 bases, with 13 bases remaining between them. Germline-derived CDR1 and CDR2 are SQVTM and ANQGSEA. CDR3 length: 14 residues. The CDR3 reads CSVGLGQDSYEQYF. The CDR3 nucleotides read TGCAGCGTTGGGCTGGGGCAGGACTCCTACGAGCAGTACTTC.

This chain uses TRBV19 with TRBJ1-1, with 8 bases that match TRBD1. The CDR3 sequence is 17 residues long. Germline CDR1 reads LNHDA; CDR2 reads SQIVND (reference sequence). V gave up 8 bases and J gave up 5 bases; unmatched junction bases: 19. The DNA of the CDR3 is TGTGCCAGTGTCCCCCCGCCACAGGGGGGGTTATTAACTGAAGCTTTCTTT. It specifies CASVPPPQGGLLTEAFF.

The V call is TRBV3-1 (or the pseudogene TRBV3-2), the J call TRBJ2-5, with D hard to call. Per the germline V gene, CDR1 is LGHDT and CDR2 is YNNKEL (reference sequence). V shed 1 base and J shed 2 bases, with 11 bases lying between them. The CDR3 is 15 residues long. Here the CDR3 DNA reads TGTGCCAGCAGCCAAGTCAGCAGCGCTCAAGAGACCCAGTACTTC. This gives the protein CASSQVSSAQETQYF.

The V call is TRBV3-1 (or the pseudogene TRBV3-2), the J call TRBJ1-1, with TRBD1 matching 7 bases. The CDR3 is 18 residues long. V lost 1 base to trimming and J lost 5 bases; unmatched junction nucleotides: 16. The germline gives CDR1 LGHDT, CDR2 YNNKEL (reference sequence). Written as DNA, the CDR3 is TGTGCCAGCAGCCAAGTCAGGGGACAGTCATCTCAGGGGACTGAAGCTTTCTTT. Translation: CASSQVRGQSSQGTEAFF.

This clone turned up a few times. The chain joins TRBV5-1 to TRBJ2-7, with 8 nucleotides matching TRBD1. The CDR3 totals 16 residues. Per germline, CDR1 SGHRS and CDR2 YFSETQ. V shed 4 bases, J shed 0 bases, and the junction held 9 bases outside the gene matches. Written as DNA, the CDR3 is TGCGCCAGCAGCCGAACCCCCGGGACAGGCTCCTACGAGCAGTACTTC. Translation gives CASSRTPGTGSYEQYF. The full variable domain, its missing parts supplied by reference TRBV5-1 and TRBJ2-7, is KAGVTQTPRYLIKTRGQQVTLSCSPISGHRSVSWYQQTPGQGLQFLFEYFSETQRNKGNFPGRFSGRQFSNSRSEMNVSTLELGDSALYLCASSRTPGTGSYEQYFGPGTRLTVT.

The chain carries TRBV29-1 and TRBJ1-2, with a possible D match to TRBD1 (6 bases). Germline values: CDR1 SQVTM, CDR2 ANQGSEA. This CDR3 is 13 amino acids long. V was shortened by 0 bases and J by 8 bases, with 13 bases between the two germline ends. The CDR3 loop reads CSVEELRGMGYTF. The CDR3 bases are TGCAGCGTTGAAGAACTTAGGGGGATGGGCTACACCTTC.

This rearrangement joins TRBV3-1 (or the pseudogene TRBV3-2) to TRBJ1-5; 8 bases are shared with TRBD1. This CDR3 spans 14 amino acids. V lost 6 bases to trimming and J lost 5 bases; unmatched junction nucleotides: 6. Per germline, CDR1 LGHDT and CDR2 YNNKEL (reference sequence). The CDR3 protein is CASSSPGQDQPQHF. CDR3 sequence (DNA): TGTGCCAGCAGTTCGCCGGGACAGGATCAGCCCCAGCATTTT.

The V call is TRBV25-1, the J call TRBJ1-4, with TRBD1 matching over 9 bases. J lost 5 bases, V lost 2 bases, and 9 bases had no gene match. The germline V gene has CDR1 MGHDK and CDR2 SYGVNS. The CDR3 consists of 17 residues. CDR3 coding DNA: TGTGCCAGCAGTGAAATAGGGACAGGGAATAGGAATGAAAAACTGTTTTTT. This codes for CASSEIGTGNRNEKLFF. Full variable domain (remainder filled in from reference TRBV25-1 and TRBJ1-4): EADIYQTPRYLVIGTGKKITLECSQTMGHDKMYWYQQDPGMELHLIHYSYGVNSTEKGDLSSESTVSRIRTEHFPLTLESARPSHTSQYLCASSEIGTGNRNEKLFFGSGTQLSVL.

The chain recombines TRBV28 with TRBJ1-5; D not resolved. Germline-derived CDR1 and CDR2 are MDHEN and SYDVKM. V dropped 7 bases and J dropped 4 bases, with 14 bases sitting between them. The length of the CDR3 is 14 residues. Here the CDR3 DNA reads TGTGCCAGCAATCGGGGAACCCTGAATCAGCCCCAGCATTTT. Translating gives CASNRGTLNQPQHF.

The V call is TRBV6-2 or TRBV6-3, the J call TRBJ1-1, with 8 bases lining up with TRBD1. Germline loops: CDR1 MNHEY, CDR2 SVGEGT. V was clipped by 6 bases and J by 1 base; unmatched bases: 4. CDR3 length: 14 amino acids. The CDR3 DNA reads TGTGCCAGCAGCAAGACAGGGGAGAACACTGAAGCTTTCTTT. Translation gives CASSKTGENTEAFF.

To note about this clone: Other DNA sequences in this specimen translate into the identical CDR3. The V and J genes are TRBV5-1 and TRBJ1-1; tentative D call: TRBD1 (6 bases). Germline V lookup: CDR1 SGHRS, CDR2 YFSETQ. The V and J ends lost 3 bases and 1 base respectively, with 10 bases between them. The length of the CDR3 is 14 residues. CDR3 nucleotides: TGCGCCAGCAGCTCGACACAGGGGAACACTGAAGCTTTCTTT. Translating gives CASSSTQGNTEAFF.